These T cell receptor beta chains were read from a single sample in a study of blood T cell repertoires in COVID-19. The assay was immunoSEQ multiplex PCR, and TCRdb's table has in-frame clones only and misses some. The sample records approximately 240,000 clones, around 80% being singletons. Sequencing used peripheral blood. These receptors were obtained from a woman between 35 and 50 years old with active or convalescent COVID-19. The conserved cysteine and the conserved F or W are not part of the CDR3 here. Each record gives: V gene, D gene, J gene, CDR3 protein. A D gene is named only where the DNA matches it firmly.

TRBV12-3/TRBV12-4	NA	TRBJ1-5	ASSLTQEEPQH
TRBV19	TRBD1	TRBJ1-4	ASTNRGRDEKLF
TRBV6-5	NA	TRBJ1-5	ASNTESNQPQH
TRBV3-1/TRBV3-2	NA	TRBJ1-3	ASSQDLGQGNTIY
TRBV5-6	NA	TRBJ1-1	ASSLKGLGVRGAF
TRBV11-2	NA	TRBJ1-2	ASSNDRLNYGYT
TRBV14	NA	TRBJ1-1	ASSQDQGRAVYTEAF
TRBV28	TRBD2	TRBJ2-4	ASAAGGINIQY
TRBV10-3	NA	TRBJ1-5	AIGDGGDQPQH
TRBV27	NA	TRBJ2-3	ASSLRLAIDTQY
TRBV10-1	NA	TRBJ2-1	ASSELSNEQF
TRBV7-3	TRBD2	TRBJ2-3	ASSPSGNTQY
TRBV2	TRBD1	TRBJ1-1	ASSPGQQNTEAF
TRBV18	TRBD1	TRBJ1-1	ASSSAILLRGRGAF
TRBV4-1	TRBD1	TRBJ1-5	ASSRGGQAYNQPQH
TRBV7-9	NA	TRBJ1-5	ASSPRDTGGNQPQH
TRBV5-1	TRBD2	TRBJ2-2	ASKGLAGGSTGELF
TRBV6-6	TRBD1	TRBJ1-1	ASSLQGAGDTEAF
TRBV2	TRBD1	TRBJ1-2	ASRTTGSYGYT
TRBV7-3	TRBD1	TRBJ2-3	ASSPSRGPTDTQY
TRBV30	TRBD1	TRBJ1-1	ASGQGTF
TRBV30	NA	TRBJ1-1	AWSRGGWATEAF
TRBV24-1	TRBD2	TRBJ2-2	ATSDASGGTGELF
TRBV28	TRBD1	TRBJ1-5	ASTTGQGGQPQH
TRBV28	NA	TRBJ1-2	ASSGGSRKGYT
TRBV6-6	TRBD1	TRBJ1-3	ASSPGTDSGNTIY
TRBV25-1	TRBD1	TRBJ1-2	ATRLPVTGGYT
TRBV9	NA	TRBJ2-7	ASSVGLASYEQY
TRBV5-1	TRBD1	TRBJ2-6	ASSLEGTGSSGANVLT
TRBV7-8	TRBD2	TRBJ2-3	ASSSTSGGEHRTDTQY
TRBV5-1	NA	TRBJ2-1	ASREGDEQF
TRBV28	NA	TRBJ2-4	ASSSGGAGNIQY
TRBV7-2	NA	TRBJ2-5	ASSLGSHGETQY
TRBV27	TRBD2	TRBJ2-1	ASSPGLAGGIREQF
TRBV5-6	NA	TRBJ2-3	ASSPLIPDTQY
TRBV29-1	NA	TRBJ2-1	SVDLGGPLDEQF
TRBV7-6	TRBD1	TRBJ2-7	ASSLGVQDRAYEQY
TRBV6-4	NA	TRBJ2-3	ASSESLVTDTQY
TRBV7-7	TRBD1	TRBJ1-3	ASSRDRGPGNTIY
TRBV11-2	NA	TRBJ2-1	ASSLNRYNEQF
TRBV29-1	NA	TRBJ1-1	SVGAQGTEAF
TRBV2	NA	TRBJ1-2	ASTFQFSNYGYT
TRBV10-1	NA	TRBJ1-6	ASNNREGLYNSPLH
TRBV6-1	TRBD1	TRBJ1-5	ASSDRTGRNQPQH
TRBV18	NA	TRBJ1-4	ASRDPGDEKLF
TRBV5-1	NA	TRBJ1-2	ASSAGNYGYT
TRBV3-1/TRBV3-2	NA	TRBJ1-2	ASRRRDWGQGYT
TRBV5-1	NA	TRBJ1-1	ASSLGPDTEAF